The entry below describes one T cell receptor beta chain. V was pared by 4 bases and J by 5 bases, with 12 bases of the junction left unmatched. This CDR3 has 16 amino acids. Germline CDR1 and CDR2: SGHTA and FQGNSA. This sample stems from a study of blood T cell repertoires in COVID-19. Study-wide background: Collection of acute and convalescent COVID-19 samples took place in the United States, Italy and Spain. Nucleic acid was either cDNA or gDNA, and it came from T cells, B-cell-depleted T cells, or PBMCs.

How the authors handled the data: How many nucleated cells were present was estimated from reference gene primer amplification. Profiled with immunoSEQ multiplex PCR; TCRdb holds only in-frame clones, not every one. V and J calls plus clone size are reproduced from that table; the DNA served to infer D and trimming. The sample contains under 200,000 clones, roughly nine tenths of which appear only once. The V call is TRBV7-2, the J call TRBJ2-5, with 8 bases that match TRBD2. The sequenced sample was peripheral blood. The sequence derives from a man aged 70-80 years with acute or convalescent COVID-19. CDR3 sequence reads: CASSSSRRGVGETQYF. DNA of the CDR3: TGTGCCAGCAGCTCTTCCCGGCGGGGGGTAGGGGAGACCCAGTACTTC.